This T cell receptor beta chain was identified during a study of blood T cells in healthy people across ages. On this clonotype itself: As yet, its antigen is unknown.

A second roughly 6 to 11 cycle PCR used barcoded and J-beta primers. Carrying 12 random nucleotides, a template-switch adaptor labeled each individual cDNA molecule. TCRdb re-called the 5' RACE reads through MiXCR, storing one row per CDR3 protein. The sample contains over 1,500,000 distinct CDR3 sequences, around 48% of which appear only once. Findings and caveats of the study: PBMCs were not sorted, which prevented a conclusive comparison of naive versus antigen-experienced cells.

Each individual donor underwent a draw of ten milliliters of peripheral blood. Per sample, extraction of total RNA gave at least 6 micrograms in every case. V gave up 4 bases and J gave up 2 bases; unmatched junction bases: 5. The germline V gene has CDR1 SGHRS and CDR2 YFSETQ. This CDR3 is 15 amino acids long. V and J are TRBV5-1 and TRBJ1-4; TRBD1 aligns across 7 bases. The sample was blood. This TCR came from a woman in her thirties or forties in good health. The CDR3 sequence: CASSITGATNEKLFF. CDR3 DNA: TGCGCCAGCAGCATAACAGGGGCCACTAATGAAAAACTGTTTTTT.